This passage covers 9 T cell receptor beta chains from one sample sequenced in a study of cytomegalovirus exposure and HLA in healthy donors. PCR primers comprised 60 Vbeta and 13 Jbeta primers. Using immunoSEQ multiplex PCR, the repertoire was profiled, and TCRdb retains in-frame clones only, with some absent. The table has roughly 45,000 clones, about 72% seen once. The specimen sequenced was PBMCs. These receptors were taken from a man aged 25 to 40 in good health and CMV-seronegative.

This sequence joins TRBV9 and TRBJ2-5; D is uncertain. V gave up 0 bases and J gave up 3 bases, with 15 bases separating them. CDR1 and CDR2 from the germline V gene are SGDLS and YYNGEE. The CDR3 contains 16 residues. CDR3 in amino acids: CASSVGNGRIKETQYF. The DNA of the CDR3 is TGTGCCAGCAGCGTAGGAAATGGCCGCATCAAAGAGACCCAGTACTTC.

The CDR3 nucleotides are TGTGCCAGTAGTATCTCCTCTCTAGCGGGAGTAGGGTACAATGAGCAGTTCTTC. Protein: CASSISSLAGVGYNEQFF. V usage is TRBV19 and J usage is TRBJ2-1, with 10 positions matching TRBD2. With V trimmed by 3 bases and J by 4 bases, 12 bases remained unmatched. The germline V gene has CDR1 LNHDA and CDR2 SQIVND (reference sequence). The CDR3 contains 18 residues.

V and J are TRBV28 and TRBJ2-1; TRBD1 matches at 11 bases. This CDR3 is built from 14 residues. CDR1 and CDR2 from the germline V gene are MDHEN and SYDVKM. After removal of 3 bases from V and 9 bases from J, the junction contained 4 bases not matched to a gene. This CDR3 reads CASSLDRGPSEQFF. The DNA for the CDR3 is TGTGCCAGCAGTTTGGACAGGGGGCCGAGTGAGCAGTTCTTC. Full variable domain (remainder filled in from reference TRBV28 and TRBJ2-1): DVKVTQSSRYLVKRTGEKVFLECVQDMDHENMFWYRQDPGLGLRLIYFSYDVKMKEKGDIPEGYSVSREKKERFSLILESASTNQTSMYLCASSLDRGPSEQFFGPGTRLTVL.

This clone has just a few counts. The chain is built from TRBV6-6 and TRBJ1-1; 8 bases agree with TRBD1. The CDR3 is 15 residues long. The V gene's germline CDR1 is MNHNY and CDR2 SVGAGI (reference sequence). J was trimmed by 10 bases and V by 5 bases; bases with no gene match: 15. The CDR3 DNA is TGTGCCAGCAGTATGGGACAGGCTCCCTTTTCGGTAGCTTTCTTT. It is translated as CASSMGQAPFSVAFF.

This clone was counted once. The chain carries TRBV11-2 and TRBJ2-3; 10 nucleotides line up with TRBD2. V dropped 5 bases and J dropped 6; count of bases not matched to a gene: 2. The CDR3 contains 13 residues. Germline-derived CDR1 and CDR2 are SGHAT and FQNNGV. The CDR3 loop reads CASSKAGGDTQYF. CDR3 DNA: TGTGCCAGCAGCAAAGCGGGGGGGGATACGCAGTATTTT.

The gene calls are TRBV5-1 and TRBJ2-1, with 11 bases aligning to TRBD2. Losses at the gene ends were 6 bases for V and 5 bases for J; bases not matched to a gene: 4. The CDR3 length is 14 residues. From germline, CDR1 is SGHRS and CDR2 YFSETQ. The CDR3, as DNA: TGCGCCAGCACTGGGACTAGCGGAAACAATGAGCAGTTCTTC. Translated: CASTGTSGNNEQFF.

This clone turned up a few times. J is TRBJ2-1 and V is TRBV6-4; D not resolved. The CDR3 sequence is 14 residues long. Looked up from germline, CDR1 is MRHNA and CDR2 is SNTAGT. Trimming cost V 5 bases and J 1 base, with 9 bases left between them. DNA for the CDR3: TGTGCCAGCAGTTCTCGGCGGTCCTACAATGAGCAGTTCTTC. It codes for CASSSRRSYNEQFF.

The rearrangement joins TRBV29-1 to TRBJ2-7; TRBD1 aligns across 7 bases. The germline gives CDR1 SQVTM, CDR2 ANQGSEA. This CDR3 has 13 amino acids. With 3 bases clipped from V and 2 bases from J, the junction kept 4 bases outside the gene matches. CDR3 amino acids: CSVDLQGTYEQYF. The CDR3 DNA is TGCAGCGTTGACTTACAGGGGACCTACGAGCAGTACTTC.

On this clone itself: The junction shows a germline mismatch at one end, possibly a read error. Other DNA sequences from this sample encode an identical CDR3 as well. This chain connects TRBV10-3 to TRBJ2-4; 11 bases match TRBD1. CDR3 length: 15 amino acids. Germline CDR1 is ENHRY and CDR2 is SYGVKD. Here the CDR3 reads CAISEGQGAKNIQYF. Here the CDR3 DNA reads TGTGCCATCAGTGAAGGACAGGGGGCCAAAAACATCCAGTACTTC.